This TCR beta chain originates from a study of control samples from healthy donors and cancer patients (dated by TCRdb to the early 2020s). The CDR3, cysteine through phenylalanine, is 11 amino acids long. Just CDR3 DNA is preserved here, 33 bases in frame from base 1. V is shortened by 7 bases, J by 9 bases, and the region joining them spans 10 bases. As to this clone: Its antigen remains undetermined. No quality values exist for individual bases; no much larger clone is one base distant.

Library generation was performed with the immunoSEQ multiplex PCR assay. TCRdb obtained this table from immuneACCESS and retained in-frame rearrangements with V and J assigned. These tables miss some clones; where compared with another copy, unresolved V genes account for less than half of the shortfall, and the remainder is unexplained. The sample table holds 150,000 to 200,000 clones, of which approximately 94% were seen once. The ten largest clonotypes hold about 1.4% of the sample. Sequencing input: blood. The sequence was collected from a man aged 25-45 years in good health. The chain couples TRBV12-3 or TRBV12-4 to TRBJ2-1; the D gene identity is not certain. This receptor carries the CDR3 CASTRWGEQFF. The bases are TGTGCCAGCACTCGGTGGGGTGAGCAGTTCTTC.